Below are 9 T cell receptor beta chains sequenced from a single sample in a study of blood T cell repertoires in COVID-19. Method: immunoSEQ multiplex PCR; TCRdb's copy keeps in-frame clones and lacks some. The sample shows fewer than 350,000 clones, roughly 90% of them seen only once. The sample taken for sequencing was PBMCs or T cells enriched from blood (not recorded which). Receptor source: a man between 60 and 70 years old who had recovered from COVID-19.

The chain employs TRBV27 and TRBJ2-7; D is perhaps TRBD1 (5 bases). The CDR3 runs to 15 residues. Trimming stripped 7 bases from V and 1 base from J, with 17 bases between. CDR1 is MNHEY and CDR2 is SMNVEV in the germline V gene (reference sequence). CDR3 bases: TGTGCCAGCATTCCTATCGGCCGACAGTCCTACGAGCAGTACTTC. Its translation is CASIPIGRQSYEQYF.

The V gene is TRBV7-2, the J gene TRBJ2-5, with a tentative D call TRBD1 (5 bases). Trimming pared 1 base from V and 2 bases from J, leaving 14 bases between. Germline-derived CDR1 and CDR2 are SGHTA and FQGNSA. CDR3 length: 16 amino acids. CDR3 sequence: CASSLVVTAQQETQYF. As DNA, the CDR3 is TGTGCCAGCAGCTTAGTCGTGACAGCTCAACAAGAGACCCAGTACTTC. Based on the CDR3 plus reference TRBV7-2 and TRBJ2-5, the full variable domain is GAGVSQSPSNKVTEKGKDVELRCDPISGHTALYWYRQSLGQGLEFLIYFQGNSAPDKSGLPSDRFSAERTGGSVSTLTIQRTQQEDSAVYLCASSLVVTAQQETQYFGPGTRLLVL.

V gene TRBV6-5 combines with J gene TRBJ2-7; D call uncertain. The CDR3 totals 16 residues. The germline V and J ends were trimmed by 4 bases and 9 bases, with 25 bases remaining between them. Germline V gene sequence: CDR1 MNHEY, CDR2 SVGAGI. Here the CDR3 DNA reads TGTGCCAGCAGTTCCCGAACGATTGCCGGGTCTCCCGGGCAGTACTTC. Its protein product is CASSSRTIAGSPGQYF.

The CDR3 reads CASSSRTANTGELFF. CDR3 DNA sequence: TGTGCCAGCAGCTCTCGGACAGCGAACACCGGGGAGCTGTTTTTT. The V gene is TRBV11-3, the J gene TRBJ2-2, with D maybe TRBD1 (6 bases). In germline, CDR1 is SGHNT, CDR2 YENEEA. There are 15 residues in the CDR3. V lost 4 bases, J lost 0 bases, and 9 bases lay in between.

This clone turned up a few times. The chain combines TRBV2 with TRBJ1-5; D perhaps matches TRBD1 (5 bases). The CDR3 length is 13 residues. V shed 5 bases and J shed 7 bases, with 12 bases lying between them. The V gene's germline CDR1 is SNHLY and CDR2 FYNNEI. The CDR3 DNA is TGTGCCAGCAGTTATCAGGGTGAGCAGCCCCAGCATTTT. Its translation is CASSYQGEQPQHF.

This clone was picked up a small number of times. The chain links TRBV7-3 to TRBJ2-2, with TRBD2 matching 9 bases. J was trimmed by 7 bases and V by 6 bases; bases with no gene match: 6. CDR3 length: 14 amino acids. Germline V lookup: CDR1 SGHTA, CDR2 FQGTGA. The CDR3 protein is CASSPGTSNGELFF. CDR3 nucleotides: TGTGCCAGCAGTCCCGGGACTAGCAACGGGGAGCTGTTTTTT.

V and J are TRBV3-1 (or the pseudogene TRBV3-2) and TRBJ2-5, with unresolved D. V lost 4 bases and J lost 1, with 13 bases in between. Germline assignment: CDR1 LGHDT and CDR2 YNNKEL (reference sequence). CDR3 length: 15 amino acids. The CDR3 protein is CASSPMQATQETQYF. The CDR3 coding sequence is TGTGCCAGCAGCCCCATGCAGGCGACCCAAGAGACCCAGTACTTC.

The V call is TRBV14, the J call TRBJ1-2, with D hard to call. Deletions cut 1 base from V and 4 bases from J, with 13 bases between. The V gene's germline CDR1 is SGHDN and CDR2 FVKESK. The CDR3 consists of 15 residues. The CDR3: CASSQVAGSLYGYTF. Written as DNA, the CDR3 is TGTGCCAGCAGCCAAGTGGCAGGTTCCCTCTATGGCTACACCTTC.

The DNA of the CDR3 is TGTGCCAGTAGGGTGGCGGGATCGGGCGCAGATACGCAGTATTTT. Residues: CASRVAGSGADTQYF. This chain connects TRBV19 to TRBJ2-3; D might be TRBD2 (6 bases). V lost 6 bases and J 4 bases, leaving 17 bases between the germline ends. The CDR3 length is 15 residues. Germline CDR1 LNHDA, CDR2 SQIVND (reference sequence).